Below, 10 T cell receptor beta chains from the same sample are listed, as sequenced in a study of blood T cell repertoires in COVID-19. Sequencing used immunoSEQ multiplex PCR; TCRdb keeps in-frame clones, though not all of them. The repertoire has approximately 200,000 clones, 88% of them found once; the top ten carry 4%. Sequenced: peripheral blood. All receptors derive from a woman aged 25 to 39 with acute or convalescent COVID-19.

This chain links TRBV5-5 with TRBJ1-5; 7 bases are a match to TRBD1. J lost 7 bases, V lost 3 bases, and 4 bases had no gene match. In germline, CDR1 is SGHKS, CDR2 YYEKEE (reference sequence). CDR3 size: 13 residues. The CDR3: CASSSQGGQPQHF. CDR3 coding DNA: TGTGCCAGCAGCTCGCAGGGGGGCCAGCCCCAGCATTTT.

This chain links TRBV6-6 with TRBJ2-7; D unresolved. Trimming shortened V by 6 bases and J by 9 bases, and 21 bases separated the two germline ends. The CDR3 is 14 residues long. Germline V gene sequence: CDR1 MNHNY, CDR2 SVGAGI (reference sequence). CDR3 in DNA: TGTGCCAGCAGGCGAGCCATTTCCCCTACGAGGCAGTACTTC. Its translation: CASRRAISPTRQYF.

The chain combines TRBV28 with TRBJ1-1, with a weak D call TRBD1 (5 bases). V was shortened by 3 bases and J by 0 bases, with 8 bases between the two germline ends. Germline V lookup: CDR1 MDHEN, CDR2 SYDVKM. The CDR3 runs to 14 residues. CDR3 amino acids: CASSLGGLNTEAFF. The CDR3 DNA follows: TGTGCCAGCAGTTTGGGGGGTCTGAACACTGAAGCTTTCTTT.

This clone was recorded once. The chain couples TRBV10-2 to TRBJ2-1, with D uncertain. Germline V CDR1 and CDR2: WSHSY, SAAADI. The V and J ends lost 3 bases and 12 bases respectively, with 12 bases between them. The CDR3 contains 12 residues. CDR3 residues: CASSDPPSGQFF. CDR3 in DNA: TGCGCCAGCAGTGACCCTCCTAGTGGGCAGTTCTTC.

The chain recombines TRBV15 with TRBJ1-1; 7 bases agree with TRBD1. The CDR3 consists of 12 residues. J was trimmed by 11 bases and V by 2 bases; bases with no gene match: 5. Germline-derived CDR1 and CDR2 are LNHNV and YYDKDF (reference sequence). CDR3 DNA: TGTGCCACCAGCAGACCGACAGGGTTGGCTTTCTTT. Translated, it gives CATSRPTGLAFF. The variable domain in full, with the rest retrieved from reference TRBV15 and TRBJ1-1, is DAMVIQNPRYQVTQFGKPVTLSCSQTLNHNVMYWYQQKSSQAPKLLFHYYDKDFNNEADTPDNFQSRRPNTSFCFLDIRSPGLGDTAMYLCATSRPTGLAFFGQGTRLTVV.

This clone showed up just a few times. The chain carries TRBV29-1 and TRBJ2-1, with 7 bases fitting TRBD1. V shed 6 bases and J 8 bases; nucleotides not matched to a gene: 22. This CDR3 is 17 amino acids long. Germline V lookup: CDR1 SQVTM, CDR2 ANQGSEA. The CDR3 region is CSVPTYTFGTERDEQFF. The CDR3 coding sequence is TGCAGCGTCCCTACTTATACGTTCGGGACAGAAAGGGATGAGCAGTTCTTC.

For this clone: The same CDR3 also results from other DNA sequences found in this sample. J is TRBJ2-1 and V is TRBV20-1; D remains ambiguous. The CDR3 length is 10 residues. CDR1 DFQATT and CDR2 SNEGSKA come from the germline V gene (reference sequence). Trimming stripped 5 bases from V and 4 bases from J, with 3 bases between. CDR3 region: CSAAYNEQFF. Written as DNA, the CDR3 is TGCAGTGCTGCGTACAATGAGCAGTTCTTC.

CDR3 DNA sequence: TGTGCCTGGAAGGACAGGGGGAATCAGCCCCAGCATTTT. Encoded protein: CAWKDRGNQPQHF. The chain combines TRBV30 with TRBJ1-5, with TRBD1 identical over 10 bases. The CDR3 covers 13 residues. Germline V gene data show CDR1 as GTSNPN and CDR2 as SVGIG (reference sequence). V was clipped by 4 bases and J by 4 bases; unmatched bases: 1.

J is TRBJ1-1 and V is TRBV7-9; D may be TRBD1 (6 bases). The CDR3 loop spans 13 amino acids. Germline V lookup: CDR1 SEHNR, CDR2 FQNEAQ (reference sequence). V gave up 0 bases and J gave up 11 bases, with 13 bases separating them. The CDR3 bases are TGTGCCAGCAGCTTAGCGGGTCAGGGGTGGGCTTTCTTT. Translated: CASSLAGQGWAFF.

The chain has TRBV6-5 and TRBJ1-2, with 9 positions matching TRBD1. The CDR3 has 14 residues. V shed 6 bases, J shed 8 bases, and the junction held 10 bases outside the gene matches. CDR1 MNHEY and CDR2 SVGAGI come from the germline V gene. In DNA form, the CDR3 reads TGTGCCAGCAGATTCTTGGTACAGGGGGCGGGCTACACCTTC. It is translated as CASRFLVQGAGYTF.